This T cell receptor (beta chain) stems from a study of cytotoxic CD8 clonotypes in ibrutinib-treated CLL. At the level of the study: Of a cohort that held 11 to 12 relapsed/refractory and roughly 14 treatment-naive patients, about 18 were IGHV unmutated. Study results and caveats: Higher circulating CD8+ T-cell counts strongly accompanied higher baseline clonality, above age-matched healthy donors. An increase in clonality occurred at ibrutinib response, followed by a return toward baseline at progression.

As input for TCR beta libraries, approximately 2.1 micrograms of genomic DNA came from cryopreserved PBMCs. The CDR3 is made up of 14 amino acids. Germline CDR1 and CDR2: SGHVS and FQNEAQ. The V gene lost 0 bases and the J gene lost 3 bases, with 6 bases spanning the gap. Only a few counts were recorded for this clone. The antigen remains undetermined. Profiled with immunoSEQ multiplex PCR; TCRdb holds only in-frame clones, not every one. The sample shows 20,000 to 30,000 clones, roughly 62% of them seen only once. V gene TRBV7-8 combines with J gene TRBJ2-1; D possibly corresponds to TRBD1 (5 bases). This TCR came from a human donor with chronic lymphocytic leukemia. The sequenced sample was PBMCs, obtained after 24 months of ibrutinib treatment. CDR3 protein: CASSLAGRYNEQFF. For the CDR3, the DNA is TGTGCCAGCAGCTTAGCGGGGCGCTACAATGAGCAGTTCTTC.